Following are 26 T cell receptor beta chains from one sample sequenced in a study of CD8+ T cells in alopecia areata. Sequencing templates came from extracted RNA that was reverse transcribed into cDNA. Clones were sequenced by immunoSEQ multiplex PCR, and TCRdb holds only the in-frame ones, with some missing. The sample lists roughly 150,000 clones; about 60% were seen once. Sequences were obtained from CD4+ T cells sorted from blood. Source of these receptors: a human donor in good health.

This chain uses TRBV6-5 with TRBJ2-5; 7 nucleotides align to TRBD1. The CDR3 contains 13 residues. Per the germline V gene, CDR1 is MNHEY and CDR2 is SVGAGI. V trimming: 6 bases; J trimming: 2 bases; junction bases outside the gene matches: 3. The CDR3 loop is CASRGQLQETQYF. CDR3 coding DNA: TGTGCCAGCAGGGGACAGCTTCAAGAGACCCAGTACTTC.

DNA for the CDR3: TGCAGCGGCTTACAGGGAGACTATGGCTACACCTTC. Protein: CSGLQGDYGYTF. The rearrangement links TRBV29-1 to TRBJ1-2; a weak D match, TRBD1 (6 bases). The CDR3 is made up of 12 amino acids. Per germline, CDR1 SQVTM and CDR2 ANQGSEA. Trimming pared 7 bases from V and 3 bases from J, leaving 12 bases between.

This sequence joins TRBV2 and TRBJ2-5; TRBD2 might be the D (6 bases). V lost 4 bases, J lost 1 base, and 13 bases lay in between. CDR3 length equals 15 residues. The V gene's germline CDR1 is SNHLY and CDR2 FYNNEI. This chain's CDR3 is CASSVGGGSQETQYF. The CDR3 region has the DNA TGTGCCAGCAGTGTTGGGGGAGGATCCCAAGAGACCCAGTACTTC. Complete variable domain (other parts from reference TRBV2 and TRBJ2-5): EPEVTQTPSHQVTQMGQEVILRCVPISNHLYFYWYRQILGQKVEFLVSFYNNEISEKSEIFDDQFSVERPDGSNFTLKIRSTKLEDSAMYFCASSVGGGSQETQYFGPGTRLLVL.

This chain links TRBV27 with TRBJ2-7, with TRBD1 matching over 7 bases. The junction had 8 bases not matched to a gene; V was cut back by 6 bases and J by 0 bases. Looked up from germline, CDR1 is MNHEY and CDR2 is SMNVEV (reference sequence). This CDR3 is 15 amino acids long. The CDR3 bases are TGTGCCAGCAGCGACAGGGCACGACCCTCCTACGAGCAGTACTTC. Translating it yields CASSDRARPSYEQYF.

The genes are TRBV4-2 and TRBJ2-3; D possibly matches TRBD1 or TRBD2 (5 bases each). Germline V gene sequence: CDR1 LGHNA, CDR2 YNFKEQ. This CDR3 is built from 15 residues. With 6 bases removed from V and 0 bases from J, the gap between germline ends came to 13 bases. The CDR3 bases are TGTGCCAGCAGTCGTACAGGAGGCAGCACAGATACGCAGTATTTT. Translating it yields CASSRTGGSTDTQYF.

This clone appeared once. This chain joins TRBV9 and TRBJ2-7; weak D call: TRBD1 (5 bases). The V end lost 4 bases, the J end lost 4 bases, and 21 bases lay between the germline ends. Looked up from germline, CDR1 is SGDLS and CDR2 is YYNGEE. CDR3 size: 16 residues. This chain's CDR3 is CASSSFAWQGFYEQYF. The CDR3 DNA reads TGTGCCAGCAGCTCCTTCGCCTGGCAGGGTTTTTACGAGCAGTACTTC.

The V and J genes are TRBV29-1 and TRBJ2-7; 10 bases are a match to TRBD2. CDR3 length: 13 amino acids. V shed 5 bases, J shed 3 bases, and the junction held 4 bases outside the gene matches. The V gene's germline CDR1 is SQVTM and CDR2 ANQGSEA. The DNA of the CDR3 is TGCAGCGTTATAGCGGGAGGAGGCTACGAGCAGTACTTC. Translating it yields CSVIAGGGYEQYF.

The gene calls are TRBV4-1 and TRBJ2-5; D unresolved. Germline assignment: CDR1 MGHRA and CDR2 YSYEKL. The CDR3 loop spans 16 amino acids. V was trimmed by 3 bases and J by 1 base, leaving 15 bases between them. CDR3 DNA sequence: TGCGCCAGCAGCCAGGTTGGAAAAACAGTCCAAGAGACCCAGTACTTC. As protein: CASSQVGKTVQETQYF.

The chain employs TRBV30 and TRBJ2-2; D gene unclear. The CDR3 sequence is 13 residues long. V was trimmed by 4 bases and J by 1 base, leaving 7 bases between them. Germline V gives CDR1 GTSNPN, CDR2 SVGIG (reference sequence). This chain's CDR3 is CAWTLGNTGELFF. In nucleotides, the CDR3 is TGTGCCTGGACGCTGGGGAACACCGGGGAGCTGTTTTTT.

The CDR3 nucleotides are TGTGCCAGCAGCTCCTCAGTGGGGTCGCGGCAAGAGACCCAGTACTTC. The encoded protein is CASSSSVGSRQETQYF. The chain is built from TRBV7-2 and TRBJ2-5; D is unclear. Germline values: CDR1 SGHTA, CDR2 FQGNSA. The ends were cut back, 4 bases at V and 2 bases at J, with 17 bases in the middle. The CDR3 is made up of 16 amino acids. The entire variable domain, with the rest obtained from reference TRBV7-2 and TRBJ2-5, is as follows: GAGVSQSPSNKVTEKGKDVELRCDPISGHTALYWYRQSLGQGLEFLIYFQGNSAPDKSGLPSDRFSAERTGGSVSTLTIQRTQQEDSAVYLCASSSSVGSRQETQYFGPGTRLLVL.

The chain is built from TRBV28 and TRBJ1-1, with D unclear. This CDR3 contains 12 residues. CDR1 and CDR2 from the germline V gene are MDHEN and SYDVKM. V was pared by 5 bases and J by 3 bases, with 7 bases between. As DNA, the CDR3 is TGTGCCAGCAGTGGACCGGACACTGAAGCTTTCTTT. This translates into CASSGPDTEAFF. Together with reference TRBV28 and TRBJ1-1, the CDR3 gives the full variable domain: DVKVTQSSRYLVKRTGEKVFLECVQDMDHENMFWYRQDPGLGLRLIYFSYDVKMKEKGDIPEGYSVSREKKERFSLILESASTNQTSMYLCASSGPDTEAFFGQGTRLTVV.

The chain recombines TRBV4-1 with TRBJ2-4, with TRBD2 matching over 15 bases. This CDR3 is 18 amino acids long. Losses at the gene ends were 4 bases for V and 0 bases for J; bases not matched to a gene: 4. Germline lookup yields CDR1 MGHRA and CDR2 YSYEKL. This chain's CDR3 is CASSLGLAGGLAKNIQYF. The CDR3 nucleotides read TGCGCCAGCAGCCTGGGACTAGCGGGGGGACTAGCCAAAAACATTCAGTACTTC.

This clone was counted a few times. The J gene is TRBJ1-5, the V gene TRBV18; 7 bases map to TRBD1. Germline CDR1 reads KGHSH; CDR2 reads LQKENI. The CDR3 contains 15 residues. The V segment lost 6 bases and the J segment 4 bases; nucleotides outside the gene matches: 9. The DNA of the CDR3 is TGTGCCAGCTCCCCCACCCGGGACAGTAATCAGCCCCAGCATTTT. Translating it yields CASSPTRDSNQPQHF.

This clone was seen more than once but under ten times. This chain connects TRBV19 to TRBJ1-1; D is possibly TRBD1 (5 bases). CDR1 and CDR2 from the germline V gene are LNHDA and SQIVND (reference sequence). The V gene lost 7 bases and the J gene lost 9 bases, with 12 bases spanning the gap. CDR3 size: 11 residues. CDR3 coding DNA: TGTGCCAGTATTGGGGCGGCCAAAGCTTTCTTT. It is translated as CASIGAAKAFF.

The rearrangement uses TRBV4-1 and TRBJ2-7; D gene unclear. Trimming removed 0 bases at V and 7 bases at J, with 13 bases between. Per the germline V gene, CDR1 is MGHRA and CDR2 is YSYEKL. This CDR3 comprises 14 residues. The chain's CDR3 is CASSQDPQAGEQYF. The CDR3 nucleotides are TGCGCCAGCAGCCAAGATCCCCAGGCCGGGGAGCAGTACTTC.

The chain recombines TRBV7-2 with TRBJ1-1; D perhaps matches TRBD1 (5 bases). The V and J ends lost 3 bases and 9 bases respectively, with 11 bases between them. The CDR3 is 12 residues long. The V gene's germline CDR1 is SGHTA and CDR2 FQGNSA. CDR3 sequence: CASSFWGRKAFF. For the CDR3, the DNA is TGTGCCAGCAGCTTCTGGGGCAGAAAAGCTTTCTTT.

The genes are TRBV5-1 and TRBJ2-1; D perhaps matches TRBD1 (5 bases). The CDR3 has 15 amino acids. Trimming took off 2 bases at V and 7 bases at J, with 16 bases between the two ends. Germline CDR1 is SGHRS and CDR2 is YFSETQ. Written as DNA, the CDR3 is TGCGCCAGCAGCTTTGGGGCGGCAGGTTTAAATGAGCAGTTCTTC. Translating it yields CASSFGAAGLNEQFF.

This chain uses TRBV28 with TRBJ2-5; a possible D gene is TRBD1 (5 bases). Germline assignment: CDR1 MDHEN and CDR2 SYDVKM. The CDR3 is made up of 13 amino acids. V gave up 9 bases and J gave up 4 bases, with 15 bases separating them. CDR3 DNA: TGTGCCAGTAAGACACCCCAGGGAGAGACCCAGTACTTC. Amino acid sequence: CASKTPQGETQYF.

About this clone itself: Germline is not matched at one junction end, which may reflect a read error. The chain employs TRBV29-1 and TRBJ1-1; no firm D call. The CDR3 consists of 13 residues. Germline CDR1 and CDR2: SQVTM and ANQGSEA. CDR3 sequence (DNA): TGCAGCGTAGAAGCCCTACTCGGCACTGAAGCTTTCTTT. It codes for CSVEALLGTEAFF. The variable domain in full, completed from reference TRBV29-1 and TRBJ1-1, reads SAVISQKPSRDICQRGTSLTIQCQVDSQVTMMFWYRQQPGQSLTLIATANQGSEATYESGFVIDKFPISRPNLTFSTLTVSNMSPEDSSIYLCSVEALLGTEAFFGQGTRLTVV.

The genes are TRBV4-1 and TRBJ1-3; D is ambiguous. V was trimmed by 0 bases and J by 4 bases, leaving 10 bases between them. This CDR3 is built from 15 residues. Germline CDR1 is MGHRA and CDR2 is YSYEKL. CDR3 residues: CASSQDGTGGNTIYF. CDR3 coding DNA: TGCGCCAGCAGCCAAGATGGCACCGGGGGAAACACCATATATTTT.

The chain recombines TRBV5-4 with TRBJ1-2, with 10 bases that match TRBD1. This CDR3 has 16 amino acids. Germline trimming cut 4 bases from V and 3 bases from J; bases unmatched to any gene: 9. Germline assignment: CDR1 SGHNT and CDR2 YYREEE (reference sequence). CDR3 sequence (DNA): TGTGCCAGCAGCGGGCCGGGACAGGGGAGTTACTATGGCTACACCTTC. Its protein is CASSGPGQGSYYGYTF. Together with reference TRBV5-4 and TRBJ1-2, the CDR3 gives the full variable domain: ETGVTQSPTHLIKTRGQQVTLRCSSQSGHNTVSWYQQALGQGPQFIFQYYREEENGRGNFPPRFSGLQFPNYSSELNVNALELDDSALYLCASSGPGQGSYYGYTFGSGTRLTVV.

The chain couples TRBV25-1 to TRBJ2-6; no clear D. Deletions cut 8 bases from V and 0 bases from J, with 5 bases between. The germline gives CDR1 MGHDK, CDR2 SYGVNS. The CDR3 length is 13 residues. Here the CDR3 reads CASFSSGANVLTF. CDR3 nucleotide sequence: TGTGCCAGCTTCTCCTCTGGGGCCAACGTCCTGACTTTC.

The chain carries TRBV30 and TRBJ2-7; 7 nucleotides align to TRBD2. The CDR3 length is 15 residues. Looked up from germline, CDR1 is GTSNPN and CDR2 is SVGIG (reference sequence). J lost 4 bases, V lost 0 bases, and 9 bases had no gene match. DNA of the CDR3: TGTGCCTGGAGTGTACCCCGGGGGAGGGATTACGAGCAGTACTTC. Translation: CAWSVPRGRDYEQYF.

This clone has only one observation. The chain uses TRBV6-1 and TRBJ1-1, with D possibly being TRBD1 (6 bases). The V and J ends lost 8 bases and 10 bases respectively, with 14 bases between them. Germline lookup yields CDR1 MNHNS and CDR2 SASEGT. The CDR3 is 11 residues long. CDR3 DNA sequence: TGTGCCAGCCACGGGGGGGCCAGAGCTTTCTTT. It specifies CASHGGARAFF.

This clone was seen more than once but under ten times. The gene calls are TRBV29-1 and TRBJ1-2, with D perhaps matching TRBD1 (5 bases). V was trimmed by 7 bases and J by 4 bases, leaving 13 bases between them. Germline-derived CDR1 and CDR2 are SQVTM and ANQGSEA. The CDR3 extends over 12 amino acids. CDR3: CSAERGGYGYTF. CDR3 coding DNA: TGCAGCGCCGAGAGGGGCGGCTATGGCTACACCTTC.

The chain combines TRBV27 with TRBJ1-1, with TRBD1 as a possible D gene (6 bases). The CDR3 extends over 14 amino acids. The V and J ends lost 6 bases and 5 bases respectively, with 16 bases between them. Germline loops: CDR1 MNHEY, CDR2 SMNVEV (reference sequence). Written as DNA, the CDR3 is TGTGCCAGCAGGCCTGACAGGTGGGGTACTGAAGCTTTCTTT. Amino acid sequence: CASRPDRWGTEAFF.